One sample yielded the 21 T cell receptor beta chains listed below, sequenced in a study of early T cells in non-severe SARS-CoV-2 infection. TCRdb recomputed calls from the 5' RACE reads with MiXCR, one row per CDR3 protein. The repertoire holds approximately 80,000 distinct CDR3 sequences, with less than 15% as singletons. Specimen: whole blood. The receptors shown here come from an adult who was a healthcare worker with PCR-confirmed SARS-CoV-2 infection or an uninfected control (not recorded which).

This clonotype was observed a handful of times. This rearrangement joins TRBV5-4 to TRBJ2-3; D assignment may be TRBD1 or TRBD2 (5 bases each). In germline, CDR1 is SGHNT, CDR2 YYREEE (reference sequence). With 4 bases removed from V and 4 bases from J, the gap between germline ends came to 19 bases. This CDR3 has 16 amino acids. The CDR3 spells CASSPTLGDSADTQYF. CDR3 DNA sequence: TGTGCCAGCAGCCCAACTTTGGGGGATAGCGCAGATACGCAGTATTTT. Together with reference TRBV5-4 and TRBJ2-3, the CDR3 gives the full variable domain: ETGVTQSPTHLIKTRGQQVTLRCSSQSGHNTVSWYQQALGQGPQFIFQYYREEENGRGNFPPRFSGLQFPNYSSELNVNALELDDSALYLCASSPTLGDSADTQYFGPGTRLTVL.

This clonotype occurred many times. The chain has TRBV18 and TRBJ2-2; 10 bases are a match to TRBD2. Unmatched junction bases numbered 8, after V lost 9 bases and J lost 4 bases. This CDR3 region has 15 residues. The germline gives CDR1 KGHSH, CDR2 LQKENI. The CDR3 bases are TGTGCCAGTCGAGGGACTAGCGCTTCCACCGGGGAGCTGTTTTTT. Protein: CASRGTSASTGELFF.

V and J are TRBV29-1 and TRBJ2-1; 7 bases map to TRBD2. The germline V gene encodes CDR1 SQVTM and CDR2 ANQGSEA. V was pared by 6 bases and J by 0 bases, with 11 bases of the junction left unmatched. The CDR3 has 16 residues. The CDR3 DNA sequence: TGCAGCGTCACGACTAGCACTGCCGTCTCCTACAATGAGCAGTTCTTC. Translated: CSVTTSTAVSYNEQFF.

This clonotype was detected only a few times. The gene calls are TRBV2 and TRBJ2-1; D is undetermined. CDR1 is SNHLY and CDR2 is FYNNEI in the germline V gene. Between the trimmed V and J ends, which lost 6 bases and 1 base, there was a span of 7 bases. CDR3 length: 13 amino acids. CDR3 in DNA: TGTGCCAGCAGGCAGGCGTCCTACAATGAGCAGTTCTTC. This codes for CASRQASYNEQFF. Together with reference TRBV2 and TRBJ2-1, the CDR3 gives the full variable domain: EPEVTQTPSHQVTQMGQEVILRCVPISNHLYFYWYRQILGQKVEFLVSFYNNEISEKSEIFDDQFSVERPDGSNFTLKIRSTKLEDSAMYFCASRQASYNEQFFGPGTRLTVL.

This clonotype was observed at least ten times. The chain joins TRBV28 to TRBJ1-3; D is perhaps TRBD1 (5 bases). V lost 4 bases, J lost 2 bases, and 9 bases lay in between. Germline V lookup: CDR1 MDHEN, CDR2 SYDVKM. The CDR3 runs to 14 residues. The CDR3 loop is CASSSPGTGNTIYF. DNA of the CDR3: TGTGCCAGCAGTTCCCCAGGGACTGGAAACACCATATATTTT. The full variable domain, in which reference TRBV28 and TRBJ1-3 provide the parts outside the CDR3, is DVKVTQSSRYLVKRTGEKVFLECVQDMDHENMFWYRQDPGLGLRLIYFSYDVKMKEKGDIPEGYSVSREKKERFSLILESASTNQTSMYLCASSSPGTGNTIYFGEGSWLTVV.

This clonotype was found many times. The chain is built from TRBV7-9 and TRBJ1-6; 8 bases fit TRBD1. Germline V gives CDR1 SEHNR, CDR2 FQNEAQ (reference sequence). Losses at the gene ends were 5 bases for V and 3 bases for J; bases not matched to a gene: 3. The CDR3 has 15 residues. Here the CDR3 DNA reads TGTGCCAGCAGCCAGGACAGGGTCTATAATTCACCCCTCCACTTT. This translates into CASSQDRVYNSPLHF.

This sequence joins TRBV20-1 and TRBJ2-1; D may be TRBD2 (7 bases). CDR3 length equals 17 residues. V lost 3 bases to trimming and J lost 4 bases, with 22 bases between them. Germline-derived CDR1 and CDR2 are DFQATT and SNEGSKA (reference sequence). CDR3 DNA: TGCAGTGCTAGGAGGGGGGGGGTATCAACGCAGTACAATGAGCAGTTCTTC. Its translation: CSARRGGVSTQYNEQFF.

This clonotype has a count of ten or more. The rearrangement links TRBV6-5 to TRBJ2-2; 9 bases are a match to TRBD1. With V trimmed by 7 bases and J by 2 bases, 5 bases remained unmatched. CDR1 and CDR2 (germline): MNHEY, SVGAGI. CDR3 length: 15 residues. The DNA of the CDR3 is TGTGCCAGCAATTCGGGACAGGGAAACACCGGGGAGCTGTTTTTT. Translated: CASNSGQGNTGELFF.

This clonotype was observed a few times. V usage is TRBV28 and J usage is TRBJ2-3, with 9 bases lining up with TRBD1. Germline CDR1 MDHEN, CDR2 SYDVKM. The CDR3 runs 16 residues. J was trimmed by 3 bases and V by 2 bases; bases with no gene match: 6. Written as DNA, the CDR3 is TGTGCCAGCAGTTTACCGGGACAGGGAGAGACAGATACGCAGTATTTT. As protein: CASSLPGQGETDTQYF. The complete variable domain, with remaining parts taken from reference TRBV28 and TRBJ2-3, reads DVKVTQSSRYLVKRTGEKVFLECVQDMDHENMFWYRQDPGLGLRLIYFSYDVKMKEKGDIPEGYSVSREKKERFSLILESASTNQTSMYLCASSLPGQGETDTQYFGPGTRLTVL.

In its sample, this clonotype was seen many times. This rearrangement joins TRBV6-5 to TRBJ2-1; D not certain. The germline gives CDR1 MNHEY, CDR2 SVGAGI. The CDR3 is made up of 12 amino acids. V was cut by 6 bases and J by 6 bases, with 9 bases left in between. As DNA, the CDR3 is TGTGCCAGCAGCCTAACCCCCAATGAGCAGTTCTTC. Translating gives CASSLTPNEQFF.

The sample holds many counts of this clonotype. The CDR3, as DNA: TGCGCCAGCAGCTTGTCACTAGCGGAACGGCAGTACTTC. Amino acids: CASSLSLAERQYF. The chain carries TRBV5-1 and TRBJ2-7; 8 nucleotides line up with TRBD2. Germline loops: CDR1 SGHRS, CDR2 YFSETQ. J gave up 9 bases and V 1 base, and 6 bases lay outside the gene matches. The CDR3 extends over 13 amino acids.

DNA of the CDR3: TGCGCCAGCAGCCCCGAGACAGGGGGATCCTACAATGAGCAGTTCTTC. This codes for CASSPETGGSYNEQFF. The chain couples TRBV5-1 to TRBJ2-1, with 9 positions matching TRBD1. V trimming: 4 bases; J trimming: 1 base; junction bases outside the gene matches: 6. The CDR3 covers 16 residues. The germline CDR1 and CDR2 sequences are SGHRS and YFSETQ.

This clonotype was seen a few times. This chain uses TRBV27 with TRBJ2-7; D unclear. The CDR3 extends over 14 amino acids. V was clipped by 6 bases and J by 2 bases, with 14 bases between them. Germline V gives CDR1 MNHEY, CDR2 SMNVEV (reference sequence). The CDR3: CASRPGVFAYEQYF. In DNA, the CDR3 is TGTGCCAGCAGGCCCGGAGTATTCGCCTACGAGCAGTACTTC.

The chain joins TRBV9 to TRBJ2-1; the D gene is possibly TRBD1 (6 bases). The length of the CDR3 is 16 residues. V was trimmed by 3 bases and J by 4 bases, leaving 17 bases between them. The germline CDR1 and CDR2 sequences are SGDLS and YYNGEE. The CDR3 loop reads CASSAPRQEAYNEQFF. CDR3 bases: TGTGCCAGCAGCGCTCCCCGACAGGAGGCGTACAATGAGCAGTTCTTC. Full variable domain (remainder filled in from reference TRBV9 and TRBJ2-1): DSGVTQTPKHLITATGQRVTLRCSPRSGDLSVYWYQQSLDQGLQFLIQYYNGEERAKGNILERFSAQQFPDLHSELNLSSLELGDSALYFCASSAPRQEAYNEQFFGPGTRLTVL.

At least ten counts were recorded for this clonotype. The rearrangement uses TRBV4-1 and TRBJ2-7; possibly TRBD1 or TRBD2 for D (5 bases each). CDR1 is MGHRA, CDR2 YSYEKL, per germline. V dropped 1 base and J dropped 5 bases, with 15 bases sitting between them. CDR3 length: 15 amino acids. The CDR3 here is CASSQAPRLQDEQYF. The CDR3 DNA follows: TGCGCCAGCAGCCAAGCACCACGACTACAGGACGAGCAGTACTTC.

The chain combines TRBV4-1 with TRBJ1-1; 12 nucleotides match TRBD1. CDR3 length: 17 residues. Germline CDR1 is MGHRA and CDR2 is YSYEKL. V lost 5 bases, J lost 3 bases, and 10 bases stayed unmatched. CDR3 sequence reads: CASSITGTGGLDTEAFF. The DNA of the CDR3 is TGCGCCAGCAGCATCACCGGGACAGGGGGCCTGGACACTGAAGCTTTCTTT.

The chain combines TRBV27 with TRBJ2-5; 7 nucleotides agree with TRBD1. The length of the CDR3 is 14 residues. V lost 3 bases to trimming and J lost 0 bases; unmatched junction nucleotides: 1. Germline lookup yields CDR1 MNHEY and CDR2 SMNVEV (reference sequence). In DNA, the CDR3 is TGTGCCAGCAGTTTCACAGGGGACCAAGAGACCCAGTACTTC. It codes for CASSFTGDQETQYF.

This chain joins TRBV5-6 and TRBJ2-2, with 9 nucleotides matching TRBD1. Germline assignment: CDR1 SGHDT and CDR2 YYEEEE. Trimming at V came to 5 bases and at J to 0 bases, leaving 2 bases not matched to a gene. The CDR3 is made up of 15 amino acids. In DNA form, the CDR3 reads TGTGCCAGCAGAACAGGGGGCGCGAACACCGGGGAGCTGTTTTTT. Its protein is CASRTGGANTGELFF.

This clonotype was observed a few times. The chain links TRBV21-1 to TRBJ1-3; TRBD1 is taken as the D call from the table, unchecked against the DNA. TRBV21-1 is described as a pseudogene. There are 19 residues in the CDR3. CDR3 sequence (DNA): TGTGCCAGCAGCAAAGTTTGGTGGGACAGGCCGGATACCGGAAACACCATATATTTT. Protein: CASSKVWWDRPDTGNTIYF.

This clonotype was observed at least ten times. V usage is TRBV18 and J usage is TRBJ2-5; D not resolved. The CDR3 has 13 residues. Between the trimmed V and J ends, which lost 4 bases and 3 bases, there was a span of 9 bases. Germline CDR1 and CDR2: KGHSH and LQKENI. The CDR3 nucleotides read TGTGCCAGCTCACTTCATGCGGAAGAGACCCAGTACTTC. It codes for CASSLHAEETQYF.

Remarks on this clonotype: A much larger clone lies one base from this, so it may be a read error. The J gene is TRBJ2-7, the V gene TRBV12-3 or TRBV12-4, with a tentative D call TRBD1 (6 bases). This CDR3 has 15 residues. The chain's CDR3 is CTSRRTGSGSYEQYF. As DNA, the CDR3 is TGTACCAGCAGGCGTACAGGGTCAGGATCCTACGAGCAGTACTTC.